A selection of T cell receptor beta chains follows, all from one sample in a study of blood T cells in healthy people across ages. TCRdb reanalysed the 5' RACE reads using MiXCR and keeps one entry per CDR3 protein. Of fewer than 750,000 distinct CDR3 sequences in the sample, more than 45% are singletons; the top ten hold under 30%. The sequenced material came from blood. The receptors derive from an elderly man in good health. Each CDR3 is given without its conserved first and last residue.

J: TRBJ2-1; V: TRBV7-2; CDR3: ASSLGIAREREQF
J: TRBJ2-5; V: TRBV7-9; CDR3: ASSLTGPHETQY
J: TRBJ2-3; V: TRBV2; CDR3: ASSSQDEDTQY
J: TRBJ1-2; V: TRBV4-3; CDR3: ASSPDGGRGGYT
J: TRBJ2-1; V: TRBV29-1; CDR3: SVGSLYNEQF
J: TRBJ2-3; V: TRBV29-1; CDR3: SARRGLTDTQY
J: TRBJ2-3; V: TRBV27; CDR3: ASSLWAGVTDTQY
J: TRBJ2-1; V: TRBV12-3/TRBV12-4; CDR3: ASSFDRGFEQF
J: TRBJ2-7; V: TRBV28; CDR3: ASSPQGAVRYEQY
J: TRBJ2-3; V: TRBV4-3; CDR3: ASSQDPHTDTQY
J: TRBJ1-5; V: TRBV27; CDR3: ASPLHRVNQPQH
J: TRBJ2-1; V: TRBV9; CDR3: ASSPRDRQDNNEQF
J: TRBJ2-7; V: TRBV7-9; CDR3: ASSSSGGEQY
J: TRBJ1-2; V: TRBV6-6; CDR3: ASKQGHNYGYT
J: TRBJ1-2; V: TRBV4-1; CDR3: ASSQVYGQGDFNYGYT
J: TRBJ2-7; V: TRBV6-5; CDR3: ASSKPGLAGGTEQY
J: TRBJ1-2; V: TRBV6-5; CDR3: ASSYGQSNYGCT
J: TRBJ2-5; V: TRBV10-3; CDR3: AIRDSGRGGETQY
J: TRBJ2-1; V: TRBV5-1; CDR3: ASNAGTSGGMNEQF
J: .; V: TRBV9; CDR3: ASSVGLAGLYEQY
J: TRBJ2-1; V: TRBV20-1; CDR3: SVGHSYNEQF
J: TRBJ2-1; V: TRBV7-9; CDR3: ASTPGGLAGSSYNEQF
J: TRBJ1-2; V: TRBV7-9; CDR3: ASKDGDYGYT
J: TRBJ2-1; V: TRBV27; CDR3: ASSLKRGSYNEQF
J: TRBJ2-5; V: TRBV7-2; CDR3: ASSEGGAGTQY
J: .; V: TRBV5-1; CDR3: ASSLAPGQGANLGLYEQY
J: TRBJ2-7; V: TRBV10-2; CDR3: ASSEGLPYEQY
J: TRBJ2-1; V: TRBV29-1; CDR3: SVEFNGVSSYNEQF
J: TRBJ2-3; V: TRBV5-6; CDR3: ASSLRTSGGVTDTQY
J: TRBJ2-7; V: TRBV10-3; CDR3: AISVTSGGGSYEQY
J: TRBJ1-1; V: TRBV10-3; CDR3: ATVRDGDTEAF
J: TRBJ1-5; V: TRBV28; CDR3: ALGRDSNQPQH
J: TRBJ2-4; V: TRBV7-9; CDR3: ASSLLEPIQY
J: TRBJ2-7; V: TRBV19; CDR3: ASSMRAGGPNEQY
J: TRBJ2-7; V: TRBV13; CDR3: ASSRTDEQY
J: TRBJ2-1; V: TRBV29-1; CDR3: SVEAVSSYNEQF
J: TRBJ1-6; V: TRBV15; CDR3: ATSRDRGPGSGSPLH
J: TRBJ1-2; V: TRBV7-2; CDR3: ASSLGTPGPYGYT
J: TRBJ2-3; V: TRBV7-9; CDR3: ASSLGGPISDTQY
J: TRBJ2-1; V: TRBV7-9; CDR3: ASRVATERQF
J: TRBJ2-3; V: TRBV3-1; CDR3: ASSQDDPAGYLTDTQY
J: TRBJ1-2; V: TRBV7-2; CDR3: ASSDRGSYGYT